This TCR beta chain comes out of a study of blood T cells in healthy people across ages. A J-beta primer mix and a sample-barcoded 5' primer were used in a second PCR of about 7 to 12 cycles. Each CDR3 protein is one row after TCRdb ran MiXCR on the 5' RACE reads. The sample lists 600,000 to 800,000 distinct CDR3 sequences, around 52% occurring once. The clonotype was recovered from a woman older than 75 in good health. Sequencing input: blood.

CDR3 DNA sequence: TGTGCCACCAGTGCTGGGGCGGCATTCACAGATACGCAGTATTTT. Its protein is CATSAGAAFTDTQYF. The chain employs TRBV24-1 and TRBJ2-3; perhaps TRBD1 as D (5 bases). Trimming removed 5 bases from V and 2 bases from J, with 13 bases in between. Germline CDR1 and CDR2: KGHDR and SFDVKD. The CDR3 runs 15 residues.